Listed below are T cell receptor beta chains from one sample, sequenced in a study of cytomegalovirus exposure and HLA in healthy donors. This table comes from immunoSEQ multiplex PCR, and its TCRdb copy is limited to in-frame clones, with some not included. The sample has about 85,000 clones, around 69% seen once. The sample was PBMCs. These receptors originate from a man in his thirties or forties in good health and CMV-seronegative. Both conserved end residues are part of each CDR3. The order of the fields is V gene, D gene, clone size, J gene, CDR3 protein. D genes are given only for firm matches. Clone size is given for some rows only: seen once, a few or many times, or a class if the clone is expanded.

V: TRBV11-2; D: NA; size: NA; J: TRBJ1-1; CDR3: CASNSVRGGNTEAFF
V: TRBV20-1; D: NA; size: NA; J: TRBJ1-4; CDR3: CSAMQDEKLFF
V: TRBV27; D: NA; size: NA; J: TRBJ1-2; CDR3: CASSLMGQANYGYTF
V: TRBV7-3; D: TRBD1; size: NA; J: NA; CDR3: CASSLGDRDSYEQYF
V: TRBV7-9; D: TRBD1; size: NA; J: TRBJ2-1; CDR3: CSSRDSVAEQFF
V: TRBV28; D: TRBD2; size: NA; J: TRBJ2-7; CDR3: CASWESGASGSEQYF
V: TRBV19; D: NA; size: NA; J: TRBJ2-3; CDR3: CASSIGQGNADTQYF
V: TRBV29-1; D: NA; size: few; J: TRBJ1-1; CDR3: CSVQQGGETEAFF
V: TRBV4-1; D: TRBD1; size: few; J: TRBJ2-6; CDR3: CASSQLLLSLQGENSGANVLTF
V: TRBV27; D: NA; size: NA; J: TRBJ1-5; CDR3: CASSLLGGFNQPQHF
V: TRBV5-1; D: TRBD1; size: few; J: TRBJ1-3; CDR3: CASSADRALSSGNTIYF
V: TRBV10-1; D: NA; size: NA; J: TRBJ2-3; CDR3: CASSGRGTDTQYF
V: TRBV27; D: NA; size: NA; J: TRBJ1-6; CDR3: CASSSGTKSSPLHF
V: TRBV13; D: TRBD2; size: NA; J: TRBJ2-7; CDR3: CASSRGGKTSYEQYF
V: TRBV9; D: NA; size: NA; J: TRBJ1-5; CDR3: CASSEDIHQPQHF
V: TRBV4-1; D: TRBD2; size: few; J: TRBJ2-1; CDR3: CASSLTSEGYNEQFF
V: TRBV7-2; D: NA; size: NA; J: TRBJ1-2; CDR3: CASSSSGVNYGYTF
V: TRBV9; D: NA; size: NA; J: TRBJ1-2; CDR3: CASSVGQLPGYTF
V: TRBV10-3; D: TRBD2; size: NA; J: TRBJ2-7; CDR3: CAIQLVAGGYEQYF
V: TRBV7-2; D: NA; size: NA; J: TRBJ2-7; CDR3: CASSPRPVGYEQYF
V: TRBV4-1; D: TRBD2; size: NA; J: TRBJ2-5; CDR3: CASSTAGTSGGARETQYF
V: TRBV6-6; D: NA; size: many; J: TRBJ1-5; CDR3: CASSYPGPQHF
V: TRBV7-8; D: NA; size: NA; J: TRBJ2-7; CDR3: CASSSKRGLSYEQYF
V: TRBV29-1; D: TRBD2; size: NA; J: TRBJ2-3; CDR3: CSVSSGGQTDTQYF
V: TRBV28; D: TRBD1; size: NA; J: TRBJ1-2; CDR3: CASSLLPGQDAQGYTF
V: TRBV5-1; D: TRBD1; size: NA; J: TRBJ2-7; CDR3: CASSTDRDRQYF
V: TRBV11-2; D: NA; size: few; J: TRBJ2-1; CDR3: CASRGGYNEQFF
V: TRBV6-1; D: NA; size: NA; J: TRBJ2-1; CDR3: CASGRTENNEQFF
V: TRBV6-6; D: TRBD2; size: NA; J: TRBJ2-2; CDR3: CASSSGTSGSLWELFF
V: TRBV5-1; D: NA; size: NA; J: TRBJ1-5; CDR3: CASSWTVNQPQHF
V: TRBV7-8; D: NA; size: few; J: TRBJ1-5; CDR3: CASSLGQDSNQPQHF
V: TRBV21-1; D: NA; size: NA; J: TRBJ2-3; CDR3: CASSKDNPSGKRVTDTQYF
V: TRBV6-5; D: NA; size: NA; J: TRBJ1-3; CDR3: CATLSAGAGNTIYF
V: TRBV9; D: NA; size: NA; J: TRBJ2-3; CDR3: CASSVATTRGDTQYF
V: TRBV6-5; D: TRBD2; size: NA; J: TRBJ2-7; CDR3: CASSYVPGLAFEQYF
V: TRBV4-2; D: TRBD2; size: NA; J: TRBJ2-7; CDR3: CASSLQSGRGEISYEQYF
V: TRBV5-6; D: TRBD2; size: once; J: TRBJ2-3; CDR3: CASSLATSGDTDTQYF
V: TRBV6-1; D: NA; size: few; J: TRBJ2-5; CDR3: CASQEETQYF
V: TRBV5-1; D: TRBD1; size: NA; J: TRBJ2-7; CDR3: CASSSGQQTPSYEQYF
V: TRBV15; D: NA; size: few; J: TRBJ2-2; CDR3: CATSRDRVAGELFF
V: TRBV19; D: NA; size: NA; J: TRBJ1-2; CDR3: CASRGREGSNYGYTF